These T cell receptor beta chains were read from a single sample in a study of T cells in Graves' hyperthyroidism and ophthalmopathy. TCRdb re-derived calls from the multiplex PCR reads in MiXCR, one entry per CDR3 protein. The table includes nearly 750,000 distinct CDR3 sequences, about 35% detected once. The sequenced sample consisted of blood. Source of these receptors: a woman aged 40 to 50 with Graves' hyperthyroidism. Each CDR3 is given with its conserved first and last residue. Fields, in order: clone size, J gene, V gene, D gene, CDR3 protein, CDR3 DNA. The D gene is left open where the match is weak. A clone size is listed for some rows: how often the clone was seen (once, few, many), or a class if it is expanded.

clone size: .; J gene: TRBJ1-3; V gene: TRBV12-3/TRBV12-4; D gene: .; CDR3 protein: CASSWAGDGTIYF; CDR3 DNA: TGTGCCAGCAGTTGGGCCGGGGACGGCACCATATATTTT
clone size: few; J gene: TRBJ1-2; V gene: TRBV9; D gene: .; CDR3 protein: CASSAPGTAYGYTF; CDR3 DNA: TGTGCCAGCAGCGCCCCCGGGACGGCGTATGGCTACACCTTC
clone size: .; J gene: TRBJ2-7; V gene: TRBV12-3/TRBV12-4; D gene: TRBD1; CDR3 protein: CASSQGTGNYEQYF; CDR3 DNA: TGTGCCAGCAGTCAAGGGACAGGGAACTACGAGCAGTACTTC
clone size: many; J gene: TRBJ1-4; V gene: TRBV10-3; D gene: .; CDR3 protein: CAISESKVQGDEKLFF; CDR3 DNA: TGTGCCATCAGTGAGTCAAAGGTACAGGGCGATGAAAAACTGTTTTTT
clone size: few; J gene: TRBJ1-5; V gene: TRBV19; D gene: .; CDR3 protein: CASSIVGGHSNQPQHF; CDR3 DNA: TGTGCCAGTAGTATCGTTGGGGGGCATAGCAATCAGCCCCAGCATTTT
clone size: many; J gene: TRBJ1-2; V gene: TRBV19; D gene: TRBD1; CDR3 protein: CASSPRPDRGVYGYTF; CDR3 DNA: TGTGCCAGTAGTCCCAGACCGGACAGGGGCGTCTATGGCTACACCTTC
clone size: .; J gene: TRBJ2-7; V gene: TRBV7-9; D gene: TRBD1; CDR3 protein: CASSLDWGQNYEQYF; CDR3 DNA: TGTGCCAGCAGCTTAGATTGGGGACAGAACTACGAGCAGTACTTC
clone size: .; J gene: TRBJ2-3; V gene: TRBV14; D gene: TRBD2; CDR3 protein: CASSQAKREFPDTQYF; CDR3 DNA: TGTGCCAGCAGCCAAGCAAAGCGGGAGTTCCCAGATACGCAGTATTTT
clone size: .; J gene: TRBJ2-7; V gene: TRBV5-1; D gene: .; CDR3 protein: CASSDGTDLGEQYF; CDR3 DNA: TGCGCCAGCAGCGATGGGACCGATCTAGGGGAGCAGTACTTC
clone size: .; J gene: TRBJ2-7; V gene: TRBV20-1; D gene: .; CDR3 protein: CSARQRNWQYF; CDR3 DNA: TGCAGTGCTAGACAGCGGAACTGGCAGTACTTC
clone size: few; J gene: TRBJ2-7; V gene: TRBV20-1; D gene: .; CDR3 protein: CSARGGNEYYEQYF; CDR3 DNA: TGCAGTGCTAGAGGGGGTAACGAGTACTACGAGCAGTACTTC
clone size: .; J gene: TRBJ2-3; V gene: TRBV15; D gene: TRBD2; CDR3 protein: CATSPTPSGTPDTQYF; CDR3 DNA: TGTGCCACCAGCCCCACCCCGAGCGGGACCCCAGATACGCAGTATTTT
clone size: .; J gene: TRBJ1-5; V gene: TRBV20-1; D gene: TRBD1; CDR3 protein: CSARDLQGVPNQPQHF; CDR3 DNA: TGCAGTGCTAGGGACCTTCAGGGGGTCCCAAATCAGCCCCAGCATTTT
clone size: .; J gene: TRBJ1-2; V gene: TRBV7-2; D gene: .; CDR3 protein: CASSLRHNYGYTF; CDR3 DNA: TGTGCCAGCAGTTTACGACATAACTATGGCTACACCTTC
clone size: many; J gene: TRBJ2-2; V gene: TRBV7-2; D gene: .; CDR3 protein: CASSLALGQLNTGELFF; CDR3 DNA: TGTGCCAGCAGCTTAGCGCTCGGACAGCTGAACACCGGGGAGCTGTTTTTT
clone size: many; J gene: TRBJ1-2; V gene: TRBV14; D gene: TRBD1; CDR3 protein: CASSQGTGRLDGYTF; CDR3 DNA: TGTGCCAGCAGCCAAGGGACAGGGCGCTTGGATGGCTACACCTTC
clone size: few; J gene: TRBJ1-4; V gene: TRBV28; D gene: .; CDR3 protein: CASSFGGVGEKLFF; CDR3 DNA: TGTGCCAGCAGTTTCGGGGGAGTGGGCGAAAAACTGTTTTTT
clone size: .; J gene: TRBJ2-5; V gene: TRBV7-6; D gene: .; CDR3 protein: CASSQQRGETQYF; CDR3 DNA: TGCGCCAGCAGCCAACAAAGGGGGGAGACCCAGTACTTC
clone size: once; J gene: TRBJ1-2; V gene: TRBV29-1; D gene: .; CDR3 protein: CSVEDRPGYTF; CDR3 DNA: TGCAGCGTTGAAGATAGACCGGGCTACACCTTC
clone size: .; J gene: TRBJ1-1; V gene: TRBV29-1; D gene: .; CDR3 protein: CSVAVHTEPFF; CDR3 DNA: TGCAGCGTTGCGGTGCACACTGAGCCTTTCTTT
clone size: .; J gene: TRBJ2-7; V gene: TRBV7-2; D gene: TRBD1; CDR3 protein: CASSLGAGGTMYEQYF; CDR3 DNA: TGTGCCAGCAGCTTAGGGGCAGGGGGAACTATGTACGAGCAGTACTTC
clone size: many; J gene: TRBJ1-1; V gene: TRBV2; D gene: .; CDR3 protein: CATLIFLTEAFF; CDR3 DNA: TGTGCCACCCTCATTTTTCTGACTGAAGCTTTCTTT
clone size: many; J gene: TRBJ1-2; V gene: TRBV4-2; D gene: TRBD1; CDR3 protein: CASSQDRNTNYGYTF; CDR3 DNA: TGTGCCAGCAGCCAGGACAGGAATACTAACTATGGCTACACCTTC
clone size: many; J gene: TRBJ1-1; V gene: TRBV29-1; D gene: .; CDR3 protein: CSVNRANTEAFF; CDR3 DNA: TGCAGCGTGAACAGGGCTAACACTGAAGCTTTCTTT
clone size: .; J gene: TRBJ2-2; V gene: TRBV10-3; D gene: .; CDR3 protein: CASSLSDGAGELFF; CDR3 DNA: TGTGCCAGCAGTTTATCCGATGGGGCCGGGGAGCTGTTTTTT
clone size: .; J gene: TRBJ2-3; V gene: TRBV29-1; D gene: .; CDR3 protein: CSGIRLGTQYF; CDR3 DNA: TGCAGCGGAATCCGCCTGGGTACGCAGTATTTT
clone size: many; J gene: TRBJ1-5; V gene: TRBV13; D gene: TRBD1; CDR3 protein: CASSLRTGQPQHF; CDR3 DNA: TGTGCCAGCAGCCTCAGGACAGGTCAGCCCCAGCATTTT
clone size: .; J gene: TRBJ1-1; V gene: TRBV6-6; D gene: TRBD1; CDR3 protein: CASSYDRGTFGAFF; CDR3 DNA: TGTGCCAGCAGTTACGACAGGGGAACGTTTGGAGCTTTCTTT
clone size: .; J gene: TRBJ1-1; V gene: TRBV29-1; D gene: .; CDR3 protein: CSAPGGRPNTEAFF; CDR3 DNA: TGCAGCGCCCCCGGGGGGCGGCCGAACACTGAAGCTTTCTTT
clone size: .; J gene: TRBJ2-6; V gene: TRBV3-1; D gene: .; CDR3 protein: CASSQGNSGANVLTF; CDR3 DNA: TGTGCCAGCAGCCAAGGAAACTCTGGGGCCAACGTCCTGACTTTC